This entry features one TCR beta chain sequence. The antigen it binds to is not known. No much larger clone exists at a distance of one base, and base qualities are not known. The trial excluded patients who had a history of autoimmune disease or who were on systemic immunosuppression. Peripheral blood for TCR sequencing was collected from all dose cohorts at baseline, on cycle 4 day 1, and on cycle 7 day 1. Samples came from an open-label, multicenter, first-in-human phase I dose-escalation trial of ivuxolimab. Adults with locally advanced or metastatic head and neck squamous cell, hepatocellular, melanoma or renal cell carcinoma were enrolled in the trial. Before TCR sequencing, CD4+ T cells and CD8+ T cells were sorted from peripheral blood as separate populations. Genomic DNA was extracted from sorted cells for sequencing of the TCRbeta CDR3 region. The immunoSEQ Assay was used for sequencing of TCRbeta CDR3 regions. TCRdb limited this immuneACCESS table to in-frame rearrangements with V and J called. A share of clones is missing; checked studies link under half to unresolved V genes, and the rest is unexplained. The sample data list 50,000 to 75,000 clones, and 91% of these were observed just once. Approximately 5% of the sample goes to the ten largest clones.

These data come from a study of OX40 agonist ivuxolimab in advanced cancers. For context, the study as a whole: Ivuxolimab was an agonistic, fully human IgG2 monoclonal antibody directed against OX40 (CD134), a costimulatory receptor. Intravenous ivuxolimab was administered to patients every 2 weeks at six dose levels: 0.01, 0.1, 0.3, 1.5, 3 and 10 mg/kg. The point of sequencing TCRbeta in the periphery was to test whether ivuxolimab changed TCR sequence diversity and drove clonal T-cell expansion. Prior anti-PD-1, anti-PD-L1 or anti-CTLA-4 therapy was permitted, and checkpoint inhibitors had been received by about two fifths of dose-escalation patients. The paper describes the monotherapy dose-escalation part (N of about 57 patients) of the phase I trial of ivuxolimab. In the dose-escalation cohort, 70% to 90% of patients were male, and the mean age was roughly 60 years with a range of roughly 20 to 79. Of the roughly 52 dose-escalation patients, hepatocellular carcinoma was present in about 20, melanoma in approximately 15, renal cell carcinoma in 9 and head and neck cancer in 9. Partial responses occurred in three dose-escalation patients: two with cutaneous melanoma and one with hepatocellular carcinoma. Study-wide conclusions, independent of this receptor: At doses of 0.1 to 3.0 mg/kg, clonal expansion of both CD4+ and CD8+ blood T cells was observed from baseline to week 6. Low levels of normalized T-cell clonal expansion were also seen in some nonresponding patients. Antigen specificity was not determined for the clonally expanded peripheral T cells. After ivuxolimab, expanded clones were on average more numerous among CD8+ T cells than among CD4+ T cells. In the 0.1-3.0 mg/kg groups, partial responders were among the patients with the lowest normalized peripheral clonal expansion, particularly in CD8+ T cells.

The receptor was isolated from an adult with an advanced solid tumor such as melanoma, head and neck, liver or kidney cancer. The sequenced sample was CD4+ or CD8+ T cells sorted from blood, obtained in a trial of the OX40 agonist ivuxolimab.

The encoded CDR3 is CASSSAPGGYGYTF. DNA sequence: TGTGCCAGCAGCTCGGCCCCAGGGGGCTATGGCTACACCTTC. The chain joins TRBV5-5 to TRBJ1-2; TRBD1 fits 7 bases in the junction. CDR1 and CDR2 were assigned from the germline V gene (reference sequence) as SGHKS and YYEKEE. Here V drops 3 bases and J drops 4 bases, and the junction holds 6 bases not matched to any gene. Taken from cysteine to phenylalanine, the CDR3 has 14 residues. Only the CDR3 part of the read is kept: 42 bases, read in frame from the first base.